The T cell receptor beta chain described here comes from a study of T cell responses to AZD1222 COVID-19 vaccine. Study results and caveats: The donors showed a predominance of white British ancestry and of females, with possible underestimation of clonal diversity.

Only in-frame clones appear in the TCRdb table, and some are missing; sequencing was by immunoSEQ multiplex PCR. The data contain 180,000 or so clones, approximately 95% of them singletons. CDR3 length: 15 amino acids. Trimming pared 1 base from V and 2 bases from J, leaving 11 bases between. Germline CDR1 LGHDT, CDR2 YNNKEL (reference sequence). On this clone: Antigen: not known.

The chain carries TRBV3-1 (or the pseudogene TRBV3-2) and TRBJ1-1; D unclear. Sequenced material: peripheral blood, taken on day 0 of AZD1222 vaccination. This clonotype was obtained from an adult in good health. Here the CDR3 reads CASSQARAPNTEAFF. The CDR3 DNA reads as TGTGCCAGCAGCCAAGCCCGGGCCCCAAACACTGAAGCTTTCTTT.